The sequence of this T cell receptor (beta chain) was determined in a study of CD8 T cells in Susac syndrome. Reverse transcription used about 0.45 to 1 ug RNA and random hexamers. Each CDR3 protein is one row after TCRdb ran MiXCR on the immunoSEQ multiplex PCR reads. Of hundreds of thousands of distinct CDR3 sequences listed, about 82% were seen once; the top ten hold about 0.22%. Sequencing of TCR beta was undertaken in CD8+ and CD4+ T cells derived from blood. General observations from the study: The study admitted that it had a relatively small number of individuals in its TCR sequencing and HLA analysis.

CDR3 length equals 13 residues. V was shortened by 3 bases and J by 3 bases, with 8 bases between the two germline ends. Germline loops: CDR1 LNHNV, CDR2 YYDKDF (reference sequence). For this clonotype: Antigen: not known.

The TCR sequence derives from a human donor with multiple sclerosis. V and J are TRBV15 and TRBJ1-2, with D perhaps TRBD1 (5 bases). Sequenced sample: CD8+ T cells from PBMCs. CDR3 DNA: TGTGCCACCAGCAGTCGGGACTACTATGGCTACACCTTC. Its protein is CATSSRDYYGYTF. The full variable domain, completed using reference TRBV15 and TRBJ1-2, is DAMVIQNPRYQVTQFGKPVTLSCSQTLNHNVMYWYQQKSSQAPKLLFHYYDKDFNNEADTPDNFQSRRPNTSFCFLDIRSPGLGDTAMYLCATSSRDYYGYTFGSGTRLTVV.